The following is a T cell receptor beta chain sequence with its context. Its antigen is not identified. This sample is drawn from a study of T cells in Graves' hyperthyroidism and ophthalmopathy. Researchers took RNA transcripts and amplified the TCR beta CDR3 regions from them. HTBI primers drove first-round RT-PCR of the TCR CDR3. One entry per CDR3 protein, called by TCRdb with MiXCR from the multiplex PCR reads. This sample yields 350,000 or so distinct CDR3 sequences, of which around a sixth are seen a single time; under 55% belongs to the top ten. Per germline, CDR1 SGHTA and CDR2 FQGNSA. This CDR3 has 14 residues. Unmatched junction bases numbered 6, after V lost 4 bases and J lost 4 bases. Overall study results and limits: The majority of expanded thyroid clonotypes above 0.001 also appeared in blood.

This chain uses TRBV7-2 with TRBJ1-2; 7 nucleotides align to TRBD1. Material for sequencing was blood. This receptor was taken from a woman between 45 and 65 years old with Graves' hyperthyroidism. CDR3 nucleotides: TGTGCCAGCAGCTCAGGGGGACAAAGCTATGGCTACACCTTC. Its protein is CASSSGGQSYGYTF.